This TCR beta chain was identified during a study of identical twins. Germline CDR1 reads MGHRA; CDR2 reads YSYEKL. The CDR3 spans 15 residues. With 1 base removed from V and 3 bases from J, the gap between germline ends came to 10 bases. MiXCR was run by TCRdb on the 5' RACE reads, yielding one entry per CDR3 protein. The sample shows some 1,700,000 distinct CDR3 sequences, less than 40% of them seen only once. Input material: cord blood. The rearrangement links TRBV4-1 to TRBJ1-5; D perhaps matches TRBD1 (5 bases). The receptor was isolated from a newborn girl in good health. The chain's CDR3 is CASSQGRGDNQPQHF. The CDR3 region has the DNA TGCGCCAGCAGCCAAGGACGGGGGGACAATCAGCCCCAGCATTTT.